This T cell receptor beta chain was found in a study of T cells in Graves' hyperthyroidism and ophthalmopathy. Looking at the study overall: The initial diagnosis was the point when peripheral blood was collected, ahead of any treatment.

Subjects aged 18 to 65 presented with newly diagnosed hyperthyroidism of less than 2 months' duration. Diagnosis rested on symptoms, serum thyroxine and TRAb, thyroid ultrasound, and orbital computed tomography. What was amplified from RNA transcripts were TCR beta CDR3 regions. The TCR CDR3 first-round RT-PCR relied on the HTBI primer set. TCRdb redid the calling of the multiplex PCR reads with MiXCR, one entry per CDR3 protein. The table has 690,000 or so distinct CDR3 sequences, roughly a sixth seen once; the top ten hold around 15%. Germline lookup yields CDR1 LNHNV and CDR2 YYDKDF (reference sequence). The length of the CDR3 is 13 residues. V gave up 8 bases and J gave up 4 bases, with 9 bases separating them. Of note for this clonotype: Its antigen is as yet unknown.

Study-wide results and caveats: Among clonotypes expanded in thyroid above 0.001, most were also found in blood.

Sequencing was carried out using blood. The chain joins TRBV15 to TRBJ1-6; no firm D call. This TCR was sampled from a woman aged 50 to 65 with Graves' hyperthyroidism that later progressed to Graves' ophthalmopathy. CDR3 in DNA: TGTGCCACCCGACAAACTTATAATTCACCCCTCCACTTT. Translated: CATRQTYNSPLHF.